The sequence of this T cell receptor beta chain was determined in a study of OX40 agonist ivuxolimab in advanced cancers. Broader study findings: Relative to CD4+, CD8+ T cells held more expanded clones on average.

The CDR3 runs 15 residues. V lost 1 base to trimming and J lost 4 bases; unmatched junction nucleotides: 2. The V gene's germline CDR1 is SSHAT and CDR2 FNYEAQ (reference sequence). About this clone: Antigen unknown.

Data came from immunoSEQ multiplex PCR; TCRdb stores just in-frame clones and leaves some out. The sample includes around 18,000 clones, approximately 80% seen only once; the top ten take around 15%. The TCR comes from an adult with an advanced solid tumor such as melanoma, head and neck, liver or kidney cancer. The chain uses TRBV7-7 and TRBJ2-3; 10 bases are a match to TRBD2. The sequences come from CD4+ or CD8+ T cells sorted from blood, collected in a trial of the OX40 agonist ivuxolimab. Written as DNA, the CDR3 is TGTGCCAGCAGCTTAGGAGCGGGAGGGTCAGATACGCAGTATTTT. This encodes CASSLGAGGSDTQYF. Drawing the rest from reference TRBV7-7 and TRBJ2-3, the complete variable domain is GAGVSQSPRYKVTKRGQDVTLRCDPISSHATLYWYQQALGQGPEFLTYFNYEAQPDKSGLPSDRFSAERPEGSISTLTIQRTEQRDSAMYRCASSLGAGGSDTQYFGPGTRLTVL.